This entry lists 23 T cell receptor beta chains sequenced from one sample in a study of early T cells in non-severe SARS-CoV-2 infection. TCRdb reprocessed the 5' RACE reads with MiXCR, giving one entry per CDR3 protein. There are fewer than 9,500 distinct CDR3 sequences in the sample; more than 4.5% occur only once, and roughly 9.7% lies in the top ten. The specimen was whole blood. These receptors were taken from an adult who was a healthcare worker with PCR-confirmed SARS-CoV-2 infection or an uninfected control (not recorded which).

The CDR3 coding sequence is TGCAGCGTTGAGGAGGGGAGTGGGGTCAATGAGCAGTTCTTC. Translation: CSVEEGSGVNEQFF. The chain carries TRBV29-1 and TRBJ2-1; TRBD2 might be the D (6 bases). Trimming pared 3 bases from V and 6 bases from J, leaving 15 bases between. This CDR3 has 14 residues. Germline CDR1 reads SQVTM; CDR2 reads ANQGSEA.

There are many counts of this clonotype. CDR3 coding DNA: TGTGCCAGTACAGCGGGAGTCGAATCTCGCTCGAGCACAGATACGCAGTATTTT. Amino acid sequence: CASTAGVESRSSTDTQYF. This chain uses TRBV6-4 with TRBJ2-3, with 8 nucleotides matching TRBD2. CDR1 is MRHNA, CDR2 SNTAGT, per germline. Trimming removed 9 bases from V and 0 bases from J; junction bases left unmatched: 17. This CDR3 is 18 amino acids long.

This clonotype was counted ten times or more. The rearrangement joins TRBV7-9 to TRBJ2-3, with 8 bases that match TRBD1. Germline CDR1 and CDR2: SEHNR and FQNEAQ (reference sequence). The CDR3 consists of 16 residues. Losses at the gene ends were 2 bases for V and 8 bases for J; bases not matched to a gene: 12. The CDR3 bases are TGTGCCAGCAGCTTACATCTGACAGGGGAAGGAATTACGCAGTATTTT. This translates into CASSLHLTGEGITQYF.

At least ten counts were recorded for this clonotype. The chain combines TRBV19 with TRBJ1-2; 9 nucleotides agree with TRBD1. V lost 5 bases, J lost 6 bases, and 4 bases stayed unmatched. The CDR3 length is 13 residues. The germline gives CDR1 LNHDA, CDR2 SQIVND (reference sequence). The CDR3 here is CASSWGQGDGYTF. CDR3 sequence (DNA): TGTGCCAGTAGTTGGGGACAGGGCGATGGCTACACCTTC. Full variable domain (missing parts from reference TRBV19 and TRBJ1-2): DGGITQSPKYLFRKEGQNVTLSCEQNLNHDAMYWYRQDPGQGLRLIYYSQIVNDFQKGDIAEGYSVSREKKESFPLTVTSAQKNPTAFYLCASSWGQGDGYTFGSGTRLTVV.

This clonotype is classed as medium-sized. The CDR3 DNA follows: TGTGCCAGCAGCCCTGAGACTAGCGGGGACGCCAGCTCCTACAATGAGCAGTTCTTC. Amino acids: CASSPETSGDASSYNEQFF. The chain carries TRBV3-2 and TRBJ2-1; the table assigns TRBD2, which was not confirmed against the DNA. TRBV3-2 is a documented pseudogene. The CDR3 loop spans 19 amino acids.

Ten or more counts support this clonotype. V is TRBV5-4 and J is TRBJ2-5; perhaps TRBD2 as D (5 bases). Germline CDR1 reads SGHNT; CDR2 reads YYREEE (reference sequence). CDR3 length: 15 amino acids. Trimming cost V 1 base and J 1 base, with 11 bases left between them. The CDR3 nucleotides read TGTGCCAGCAGCTTGATTGGGGAGTCCCAAGAGACCCAGTACTTC. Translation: CASSLIGESQETQYF.

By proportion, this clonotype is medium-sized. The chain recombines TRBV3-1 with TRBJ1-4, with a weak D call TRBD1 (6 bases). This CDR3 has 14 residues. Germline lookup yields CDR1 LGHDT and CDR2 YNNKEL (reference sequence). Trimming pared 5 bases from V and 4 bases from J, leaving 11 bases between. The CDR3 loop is CASSTRRGNEKLFF. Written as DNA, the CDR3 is TGTGCCAGCAGCACCCGCAGGGGTAATGAAAAACTGTTTTTT.

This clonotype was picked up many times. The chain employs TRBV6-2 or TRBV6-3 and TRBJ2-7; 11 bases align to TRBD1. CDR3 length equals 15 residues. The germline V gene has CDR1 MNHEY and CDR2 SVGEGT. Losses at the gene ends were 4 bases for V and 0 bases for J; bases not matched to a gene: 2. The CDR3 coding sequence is TGTGCCAGCAGTTCCGGGACAGGGGGCTCCTACGAGCAGTACGTC. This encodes CASSSGTGGSYEQYV.

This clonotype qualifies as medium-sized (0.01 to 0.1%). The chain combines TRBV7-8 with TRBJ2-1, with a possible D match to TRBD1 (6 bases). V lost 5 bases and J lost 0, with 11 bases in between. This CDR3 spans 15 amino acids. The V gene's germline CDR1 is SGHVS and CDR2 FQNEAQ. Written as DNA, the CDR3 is TGTGCCAGCAGCCCGGACAGAAGCTCCTACAATGAGCAGTTCTTC. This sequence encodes CASSPDRSSYNEQFF.

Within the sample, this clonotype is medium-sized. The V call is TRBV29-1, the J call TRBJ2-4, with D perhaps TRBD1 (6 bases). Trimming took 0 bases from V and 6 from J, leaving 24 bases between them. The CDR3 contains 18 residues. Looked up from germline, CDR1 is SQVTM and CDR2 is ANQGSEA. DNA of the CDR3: TGCAGCGTTGAAGATGGTTACGAAAGTGGGACACCCTTAAACATTCAGTACTTC. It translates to CSVEDGYESGTPLNIQYF.

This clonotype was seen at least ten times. The CDR3 loop reads CASSLASVGRSLTF. The CDR3 DNA reads TGTGCCAGCAGCTTAGCGTCGGTGGGGAGGAGCTTGACTTTC. V and J are TRBV7-9 and TRBJ2-6; possible D gene TRBD2, 6 bases. The CDR3 loop spans 14 amino acids. Trimming shortened V by 0 bases and J by 17 bases, and 17 bases separated the two germline ends. The germline V gene has CDR1 SEHNR and CDR2 FQNEAQ (reference sequence).

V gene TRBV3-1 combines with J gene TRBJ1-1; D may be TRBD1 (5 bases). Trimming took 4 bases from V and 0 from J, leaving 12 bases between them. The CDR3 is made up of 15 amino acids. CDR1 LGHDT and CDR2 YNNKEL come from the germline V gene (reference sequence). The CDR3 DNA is TGTGCCAGCAGCCGACAGAGGGGTATGAACACTGAAGCTTTCTTT. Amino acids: CASSRQRGMNTEAFF.

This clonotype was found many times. The CDR3 DNA follows: TGTGCCAGCAGACCCCGGACTAGCGGGGGAAACGAGCAGTACTTC. It encodes CASRPRTSGGNEQYF. The rearrangement links TRBV7-9 to TRBJ2-7, with TRBD2 identical over 13 bases. Germline-derived CDR1 and CDR2 are SEHNR and FQNEAQ (reference sequence). V lost 6 bases, J lost 5 bases, and 7 bases stayed unmatched. The CDR3 covers 15 residues.

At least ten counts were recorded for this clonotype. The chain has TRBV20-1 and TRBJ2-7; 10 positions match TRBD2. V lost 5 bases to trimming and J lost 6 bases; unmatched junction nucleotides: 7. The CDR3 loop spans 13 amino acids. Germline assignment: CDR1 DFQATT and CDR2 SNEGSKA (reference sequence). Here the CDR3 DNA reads TGCAGTGCTTCTACTAGCGGGATAGGCGAGCAGTACTTC. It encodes CSASTSGIGEQYF.

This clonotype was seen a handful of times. Here the CDR3 DNA reads TGCAGTGCGGCTCCTAGCGGAAGAGGGGATACGCAGTATTTT. Translation: CSAAPSGRGDTQYF. The gene calls are TRBV20-1 and TRBJ2-3, with 7 bases lining up with TRBD2. CDR1 and CDR2 from the germline V gene are DFQATT and SNEGSKA (reference sequence). This CDR3 is 14 amino acids long. Trimming at V came to 6 bases and at J to 6 bases, leaving 12 bases not matched to a gene.

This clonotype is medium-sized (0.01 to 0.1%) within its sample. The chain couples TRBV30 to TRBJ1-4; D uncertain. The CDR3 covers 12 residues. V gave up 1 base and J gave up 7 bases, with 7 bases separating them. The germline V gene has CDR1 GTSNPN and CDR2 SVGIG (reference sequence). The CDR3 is CAWSGRGEKLFF. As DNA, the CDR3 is TGTGCCTGGAGTGGACGTGGTGAAAAACTGTTTTTT.

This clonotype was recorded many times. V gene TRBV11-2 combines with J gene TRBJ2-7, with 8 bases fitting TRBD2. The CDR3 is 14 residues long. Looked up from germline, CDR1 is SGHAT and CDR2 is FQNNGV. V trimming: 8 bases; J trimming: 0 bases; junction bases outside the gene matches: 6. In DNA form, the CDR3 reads TGTGCCAGCCTCAGCGGGAGCCTCTCCTACGAGCAGTACTTC. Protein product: CASLSGSLSYEQYF.

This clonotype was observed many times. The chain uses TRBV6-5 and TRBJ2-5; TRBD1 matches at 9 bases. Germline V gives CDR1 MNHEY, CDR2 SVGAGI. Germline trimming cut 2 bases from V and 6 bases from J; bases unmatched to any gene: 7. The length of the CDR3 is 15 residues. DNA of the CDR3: TGTGCCAGCAGTTACGTTGGGACAGGGCGAAAGACCCAGTACTTC. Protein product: CASSYVGTGRKTQYF.

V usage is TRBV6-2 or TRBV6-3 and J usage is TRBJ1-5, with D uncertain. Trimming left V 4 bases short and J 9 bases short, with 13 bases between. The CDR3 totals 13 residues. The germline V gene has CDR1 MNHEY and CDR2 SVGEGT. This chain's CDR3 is CASSSAGRLPQHF. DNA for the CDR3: TGTGCCAGCAGTTCCGCGGGGAGACTGCCCCAGCATTTT.

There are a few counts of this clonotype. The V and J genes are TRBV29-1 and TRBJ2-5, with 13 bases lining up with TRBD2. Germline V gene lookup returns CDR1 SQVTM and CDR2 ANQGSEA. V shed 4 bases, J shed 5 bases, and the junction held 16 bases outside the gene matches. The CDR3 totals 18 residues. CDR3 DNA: TGCAGCGTTGCGCGGACTAGCGGGAGTGGGCCCCTCGCGGAGACCCAGTACTTC. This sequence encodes CSVARTSGSGPLAETQYF. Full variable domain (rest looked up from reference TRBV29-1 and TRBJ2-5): SAVISQKPSRDICQRGTSLTIQCQVDSQVTMMFWYRQQPGQSLTLIATANQGSEATYESGFVIDKFPISRPNLTFSTLTVSNMSPEDSSIYLCSVARTSGSGPLAETQYFGPGTRLLVL.

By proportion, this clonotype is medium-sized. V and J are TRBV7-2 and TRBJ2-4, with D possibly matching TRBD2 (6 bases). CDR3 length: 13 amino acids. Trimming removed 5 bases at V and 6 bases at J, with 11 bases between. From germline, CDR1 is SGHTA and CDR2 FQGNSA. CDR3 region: CASSRTTVNIQYF. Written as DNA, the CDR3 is TGTGCCAGCAGCCGGACTACGGTAAACATTCAGTACTTC.

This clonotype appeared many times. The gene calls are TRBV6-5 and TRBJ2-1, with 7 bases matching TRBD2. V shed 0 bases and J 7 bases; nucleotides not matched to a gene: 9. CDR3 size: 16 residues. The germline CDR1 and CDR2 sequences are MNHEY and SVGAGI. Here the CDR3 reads CASSYSQRGIMNEQFF. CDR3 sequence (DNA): TGTGCCAGCAGTTACTCCCAGCGGGGCATCATGAATGAGCAGTTCTTC.

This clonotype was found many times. CDR3 protein: CASSSPGLAHNEQFF. CDR3 DNA: TGTGCCAGCAGCTCTCCGGGACTAGCTCACAATGAGCAGTTCTTC. This chain links TRBV7-9 with TRBJ2-1; TRBD2 matches at 9 bases. The ends lost 4 bases at V and 5 bases at J; junction bases unmatched: 6. Germline CDR1 reads SEHNR; CDR2 reads FQNEAQ (reference sequence). The CDR3 has 15 residues.